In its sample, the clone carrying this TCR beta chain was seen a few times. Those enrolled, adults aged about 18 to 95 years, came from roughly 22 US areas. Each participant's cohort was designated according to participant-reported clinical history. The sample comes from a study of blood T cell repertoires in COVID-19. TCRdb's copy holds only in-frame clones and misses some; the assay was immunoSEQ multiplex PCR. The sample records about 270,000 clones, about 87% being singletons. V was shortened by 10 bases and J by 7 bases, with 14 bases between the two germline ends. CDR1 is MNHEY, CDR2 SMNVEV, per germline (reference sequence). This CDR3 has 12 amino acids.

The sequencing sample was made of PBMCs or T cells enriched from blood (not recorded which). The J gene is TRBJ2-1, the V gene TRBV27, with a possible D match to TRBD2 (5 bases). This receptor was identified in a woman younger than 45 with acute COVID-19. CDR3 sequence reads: CATFTRGNEQFF. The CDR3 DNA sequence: TGTGCCACCTTTACGCGAGGGAATGAGCAGTTCTTC.